The 25 T cell receptor beta chains presented below share a single source sample, sequenced in a study of blood T cell repertoires in COVID-19. Assay: immunoSEQ multiplex PCR; the TCRdb copy retains only in-frame clones and omits some. This sample has 75,000 or so clones, with roughly 87% found just once. Sequenced input: peripheral blood. Every receptor here comes from a woman of 80 years or more with active or convalescent COVID-19.

The chain employs TRBV7-2 and TRBJ1-2; D unclear. V lost 1 base and J 4 bases, leaving 10 bases between the germline ends. Looked up from germline, CDR1 is SGHTA and CDR2 is FQGNSA. The CDR3 extends over 14 amino acids. CDR3 in DNA: TGTGCCAGCAGCTTAGGAGGAAGCCTCTATGGCTACACCTTC. Protein product: CASSLGGSLYGYTF.

This clone occurred once. The chain links TRBV2 to TRBJ2-2; TRBD2 is a possible D gene (6 bases). Germline V lookup: CDR1 SNHLY, CDR2 FYNNEI. Deletions cut 8 bases from V and 5 bases from J, with 15 bases between. The CDR3 consists of 14 residues. The CDR3 nucleotides read TGTGCCAGCCGGGGGAACGTTGGGACCGGGGAGCTGTTTTTT. The encoded protein is CASRGNVGTGELFF. The whole variable domain, remainder taken from reference TRBV2 and TRBJ2-2, is EPEVTQTPSHQVTQMGQEVILRCVPISNHLYFYWYRQILGQKVEFLVSFYNNEISEKSEIFDDQFSVERPDGSNFTLKIRSTKLEDSAMYFCASRGNVGTGELFFGEGSRLTVL.

This clone was counted a single time. The gene calls are TRBV19 and TRBJ2-2, with TRBD1 as a possible D gene (5 bases). There are 13 residues in the CDR3. Looked up from germline, CDR1 is LNHDA and CDR2 is SQIVND (reference sequence). V shed 7 bases and J shed 7 bases, with 13 bases lying between them. CDR3: CASTGQASGELFF. CDR3 coding DNA: TGTGCCAGTACAGGGCAAGCCAGCGGGGAGCTGTTTTTT.

CDR3 residues: CASSKPGTSYEQYF. In nucleotides, the CDR3 is TGTGCCAGCTCCAAGCCGGGAACCTCCTACGAGCAGTACTTC. The genes are TRBV18 and TRBJ2-7; possibly TRBD2 for D (5 bases). This CDR3 has 14 amino acids. The germline V gene has CDR1 KGHSH and CDR2 LQKENI. Trimming removed 6 bases at V and 0 bases at J, with 12 bases between. The whole variable domain, remainder taken from reference TRBV18 and TRBJ2-7, is NAGVMQNPRHLVRRRGQEARLRCSPMKGHSHVYWYRQLPEEGLKFMVYLQKENIIDESGMPKERFSAEFPKEGPSILRIQQVVRGDSAAYFCASSKPGTSYEQYFGPGTRLTVT.

This chain joins TRBV4-3 and TRBJ2-3; a possible D gene is TRBD1 (6 bases). The germline CDR1 and CDR2 sequences are LGHNA and YSLEER. The CDR3 extends over 15 amino acids. V lost 1 base and J lost 1, with 9 bases in between. In DNA, the CDR3 is TGCGCCAGCAGCCAAGTGGCAGGGGGCACAGATACGCAGTATTTT. Translation gives CASSQVAGGTDTQYF.

V and J are TRBV18 and TRBJ1-2; no reliable D call. The CDR3 totals 16 residues. The germline gives CDR1 KGHSH, CDR2 LQKENI. V lost 2 bases, J lost 1 base, and 14 bases lay in between. The CDR3 here is CASSPYVGEYNYGYTF. The CDR3 region has the DNA TGTGCCAGCTCACCATATGTCGGGGAATATAACTATGGCTACACCTTC.

This chain joins TRBV18 and TRBJ2-3; 11 bases are a match to TRBD2. The CDR3 length is 15 residues. V shed 6 bases, J shed 2 bases, and the junction held 4 bases outside the gene matches. Germline V gene sequence: CDR1 KGHSH, CDR2 LQKENI. The CDR3 region has the DNA TGTGCCAGCTCGCCTAGCGGGGGGTACACAGATACGCAGTATTTT. Translating gives CASSPSGGYTDTQYF.

This chain joins TRBV6-5 and TRBJ2-7; D possibly corresponds to TRBD2 (6 bases). Trimming took 3 bases from V and 7 from J, leaving 19 bases between them. The germline CDR1 and CDR2 sequences are MNHEY and SVGAGI. The CDR3 covers 15 residues. The CDR3 DNA follows: TGTGCCAGCAGTTATAGGGGAGGCCCTTGGGGGGAGCAGTACTTC. Amino acid sequence: CASSYRGGPWGEQYF.

The table lists this clone with a few counts. This chain joins TRBV28 and TRBJ1-6, with D maybe TRBD1 (6 bases). Between the trimmed V and J ends, which lost 5 bases and 3 bases, there was a span of 14 bases. The length of the CDR3 is 16 residues. Germline V gene data show CDR1 as MDHEN and CDR2 as SYDVKM. The CDR3 DNA follows: TGTGCCAGCAGTCTCACACAGGGAATCTATAATTCACCCCTCCACTTT. Translated: CASSLTQGIYNSPLHF.

This chain joins TRBV28 and TRBJ1-2, with TRBD1 matching 9 bases. Germline lookup yields CDR1 MDHEN and CDR2 SYDVKM. The CDR3 consists of 13 residues. The junction had 3 bases not matched to a gene; V was cut back by 7 bases and J by 3 bases. In nucleotides, the CDR3 is TGTGCCAGCATAACAGGGGGCGACTATGGCTACACCTTC. It yields the protein CASITGGDYGYTF.

The CDR3 DNA sequence: TGTGCCAGCAGTAGTCAGATACACACTGAAGCTTTCTTT. Translated: CASSSQIHTEAFF. The chain has TRBV6-5 and TRBJ1-1; no reliable D call. CDR1 MNHEY and CDR2 SVGAGI come from the germline V gene. There are 13 residues in the CDR3. Deletions cut 5 bases from V and 3 bases from J, with 10 bases between.

The rearrangement links TRBV6-2 or TRBV6-3 to TRBJ1-6, with D uncertain. CDR1 and CDR2 from the germline V gene are MNHEY and SVGEGT. The germline V and J ends were trimmed by 5 bases and 5 bases, with 13 bases remaining between them. The CDR3 runs 15 residues. CDR3 sequence reads: CASSPTGLHNSPLHF. The CDR3 DNA reads as TGTGCCAGCAGTCCCACCGGACTGCATAATTCACCCCTCCACTTT.

The chain employs TRBV19 and TRBJ2-1, with 7 positions matching TRBD1. The V segment lost 4 bases and the J segment 3 bases; nucleotides outside the gene matches: 6. The germline gives CDR1 LNHDA, CDR2 SQIVND (reference sequence). This CDR3 comprises 15 residues. This chain's CDR3 is CASSTPGQFYNEQFF. The CDR3 DNA is TGTGCCAGTAGTACACCGGGACAGTTCTACAATGAGCAGTTCTTC.

The V gene is TRBV6-4, the J gene TRBJ1-5; D is perhaps TRBD1 (6 bases). The V end was cut by 6 bases, the J end by 3 bases, with 18 bases between. Germline V gene sequence: CDR1 MRHNA, CDR2 SNTAGT. The CDR3 length is 16 residues. The CDR3 sequence is CASRKDSPQDNQPQHF. The CDR3 bases are TGTGCCAGCAGGAAGGACAGTCCCCAAGACAATCAGCCCCAGCATTTT.

This chain uses TRBV5-1 with TRBJ2-2; 9 bases are a match to TRBD1. CDR1 is SGHRS and CDR2 is YFSETQ in the germline V gene. V shed 4 bases and J 6 bases; nucleotides not matched to a gene: 10. The CDR3 covers 16 residues. The CDR3 DNA reads as TGCGCCAGCAGCATAACCGGGACAGGGAGCCCCGGGGAGCTGTTTTTT. This encodes CASSITGTGSPGELFF.

This rearrangement joins TRBV28 to TRBJ1-2; no clear D gene. V dropped 3 bases and J dropped 4 bases, with 6 bases sitting between them. The CDR3 has 12 residues. Germline-derived CDR1 and CDR2 are MDHEN and SYDVKM. CDR3 bases: TGTGCCAGCAGTTTGGGCAGCTATGGCTACACCTTC. Its protein product is CASSLGSYGYTF.

This clone was seen a single time. The chain is built from TRBV4-3 and TRBJ1-1; the D gene is possibly TRBD1 (5 bases). The CDR3 spans 15 residues. V was trimmed by 0 bases and J by 3 bases, leaving 11 bases between them. Looked up from germline, CDR1 is LGHNA and CDR2 is YSLEER. Here the CDR3 DNA reads TGCGCCAGCAGCCAAGATGCGGGGGGGGACACTGAAGCTTTCTTT. Translated, it gives CASSQDAGGDTEAFF.

V gene TRBV19 combines with J gene TRBJ2-3, with TRBD1 as a possible D gene (6 bases). Germline CDR1 is LNHDA and CDR2 is SQIVND (reference sequence). V lost 4 bases, J lost 2 bases, and 13 bases lay in between. The length of the CDR3 is 15 residues. The CDR3 is CASSNRPGATDTQYF. The DNA for the CDR3 is TGTGCCAGTAGTAACAGACCAGGGGCCACAGATACGCAGTATTTT.

The chain links TRBV6-9 to TRBJ2-7; a weak D match, TRBD1 (6 bases). Germline V lookup: CDR1 MNHGY, CDR2 SVAAGI. CDR3 size: 12 residues. V lost 11 bases and J lost 4, with 15 bases in between. CDR3 loop: CAGYYDRYEQYF. CDR3 in DNA: TGTGCCGGCTACTATGACAGGTACGAGCAGTACTTC.

This clone was observed a few times. The V and J genes are TRBV24-1 and TRBJ1-5, with 7 nucleotides matching TRBD1. V lost 3 bases and J lost 2; bases outside the gene matches: 6. The CDR3 loop spans 16 amino acids. The V gene's germline CDR1 is KGHDR and CDR2 SFDVKD. CDR3 amino acids: CATSDEQGMGNQPQHF. CDR3 bases: TGTGCCACCAGTGATGAACAGGGGATGGGCAATCAGCCCCAGCATTTT.

The gene calls are TRBV29-1 and TRBJ2-3, with TRBD2 identical over 10 bases. The CDR3 runs 16 residues. V lost 5 bases and J lost 0; bases outside the gene matches: 8. The germline V gene has CDR1 SQVTM and CDR2 ANQGSEA. DNA of the CDR3: TGCAGCGTTATAGCGGGGGGTATTTTTAGCACAGATACGCAGTATTTT. Its translation: CSVIAGGIFSTDTQYF.

The gene calls are TRBV15 and TRBJ2-4; 7 bases agree with TRBD1. V lost 3 bases and J lost 3; bases outside the gene matches: 2. The CDR3 length is 14 residues. The germline gives CDR1 LNHNV, CDR2 YYDKDF (reference sequence). CDR3 bases: TGTGCCACCAGCAGCGACAGGGTCAAAAACATTCAGTACTTC. Amino acid sequence: CATSSDRVKNIQYF.

Remarks on this clone: At the DNA level, this CDR3 is encoded by other sequences in the same sample as well. The genes are TRBV9 and TRBJ2-7, with 11 bases fitting TRBD2. The CDR3 is made up of 15 amino acids. CDR1 is SGDLS, CDR2 YYNGEE, per germline. The ends lost 2 bases at V and 0 bases at J; junction bases unmatched: 1. CDR3 bases: TGTGCCAGCAGCGTGGGGACTAGCGGCTCCTACGAGCAGTACTTC. Protein product: CASSVGTSGSYEQYF.

This clone showed up just a few times. The genes are TRBV6-2 or TRBV6-3 and TRBJ1-5; D is possibly TRBD1 (5 bases). The V gene's germline CDR1 is MNHEY and CDR2 SVGEGT. V was shortened by 2 bases and J by 2 bases, with 19 bases between the two germline ends. The CDR3 sequence is 18 residues long. CDR3 nucleotide sequence: TGTGCCAGCAGTTACACTCCCCGGGGGGTGGGAGGCAATCAGCCCCAGCATTTT. Translating it yields CASSYTPRGVGGNQPQHF.

J is TRBJ2-5 and V is TRBV2; 8 bases fit TRBD2. Losses at the gene ends were 4 bases for V and 5 bases for J; bases not matched to a gene: 6. CDR3 length: 14 residues. Germline lookup yields CDR1 SNHLY and CDR2 FYNNEI. CDR3: CASSGTSNAETQYF. CDR3 nucleotide sequence: TGTGCCAGCAGTGGGACTAGCAACGCGGAGACCCAGTACTTC.